Each of the 30 T cell receptor beta chains below was sequenced from the same sample in a study of cytomegalovirus exposure and HLA in healthy donors (TCRdb year 2017). Libraries were prepared through the immunoSEQ multiplex PCR assay. For the multiplex PCR, a mixture combining 60 forward primers for TCR Vbeta segments and 13 reverse primers for TCR Jbeta segments was used. The clones in this table, taken by TCRdb from immuneACCESS, are in-frame only. Not every clone is retained; where verified, under half of the shortfall comes from an unresolved V gene, and the cause of the rest is unknown. The sample contains about 100,000 clones, 63% of them found a single time. Of the sample, 4.5% to 5% is held by the ten largest clones. The sample was PBMCs. The receptors were gathered from a human donor in good health.

V usage is TRBV2 and J usage is TRBJ2-5, with D perhaps matching TRBD1 (7 bases). The germline CDR1 and CDR2 sequences are SNHLY and FYNNEI. The CDR3 is made up of 14 amino acids. The ends were cut back, 7 bases at V and 5 bases at J, with 17 bases in the middle. The CDR3 is CASTEGAFPETQYF. CDR3 coding DNA: TGTGCCAGCACGGAGGGGGCTTTTCCGGAGACCCAGTACTTC.

V usage is TRBV5-6 and J usage is TRBJ2-5; 8 bases map to TRBD1. The V segment lost 0 bases and the J segment 5 bases; nucleotides outside the gene matches: 6. CDR1 is SGHDT, CDR2 YYEEEE, per germline. This CDR3 is built from 15 residues. The CDR3 DNA sequence: TGTGCCAGCAGCTTGGGCCAGGGGGCGTTGGAGACCCAGTACTTC. This encodes CASSLGQGALETQYF.

This clone occurred a few times. The genes are TRBV28 and TRBJ2-2, with a weak D call TRBD1 (6 bases). The germline V gene encodes CDR1 MDHEN and CDR2 SYDVKM. The CDR3 loop spans 13 amino acids. Trimming took 8 bases from V and 7 from J, leaving 14 bases between them. CDR3 in amino acids: CASGSWGLGELFF. CDR3 in DNA: TGTGCCAGCGGCTCCTGGGGGCTCGGGGAGCTGTTTTTT.

The gene calls are TRBV30 and TRBJ1-1, with TRBD1 matching over 8 bases. The junction had 3 bases not matched to a gene; V was cut back by 0 bases and J by 0 bases. Germline CDR1 GTSNPN, CDR2 SVGIG (reference sequence). The CDR3 consists of 15 residues. The CDR3 DNA sequence: TGTGCCTGGAGTGTACTCAGGGGGCTGAACACTGAAGCTTTCTTT. Translating it yields CAWSVLRGLNTEAFF.

This rearrangement joins TRBV12-5 to TRBJ1-1; weak D call: TRBD1 (5 bases). CDR1 and CDR2 from the germline V gene are LGHNT and FRNRAP. The CDR3 covers 11 residues. Trimming stripped 6 bases from V and 7 bases from J, with 9 bases between. CDR3 DNA sequence: TGTGCTAGTGGCCCGGGACTTGAAGCTTTCTTT. As protein: CASGPGLEAFF.

The V gene is TRBV19, the J gene TRBJ2-5, with 7 bases aligning to TRBD1. Germline V gives CDR1 LNHDA, CDR2 SQIVND (reference sequence). J gave up 4 bases and V 5 bases, and 4 bases lay outside the gene matches. The CDR3 runs 13 residues. This chain's CDR3 is CASSRRDRETQYF. CDR3 in DNA: TGTGCCAGTAGTCGCCGGGACAGAGAGACCCAGTACTTC.

DNA for the CDR3: TGTGCCATCAGTGAGTTCGGGGAGGGGGCCAACGTCCTGACTTTC. Its translation is CAISEFGEGANVLTF. This chain uses TRBV10-3 with TRBJ2-6; a weak D match, TRBD2 (5 bases). The V gene's germline CDR1 is ENHRY and CDR2 SYGVKD. CDR3 length: 15 residues. V dropped 1 base and J dropped 4 bases, with 8 bases sitting between them.

The V and J genes are TRBV27 and TRBJ2-3; D is uncertain. The V gene's germline CDR1 is MNHEY and CDR2 SMNVEV (reference sequence). The CDR3 covers 15 residues. V was cut by 3 bases and J by 0 bases, with 10 bases left in between. CDR3 protein: CASSFFRPSTDTQYF. The CDR3 bases are TGTGCCAGCAGTTTCTTCAGGCCTAGCACAGATACGCAGTATTTT.

The chain is built from TRBV9 and TRBJ2-1; maybe TRBD1 (5 bases). The CDR3 has 16 residues. Trimming left V 3 bases short and J 2 bases short, with 15 bases between. Germline V gene sequence: CDR1 SGDLS, CDR2 YYNGEE. The CDR3: CASSGWGSDTYNEQFF. As DNA, the CDR3 is TGTGCCAGCAGCGGGTGGGGCAGCGATACCTACAATGAGCAGTTCTTC. The full variable domain, in which reference TRBV9 and TRBJ2-1 provide the parts outside the CDR3, is DSGVTQTPKHLITATGQRVTLRCSPRSGDLSVYWYQQSLDQGLQFLIQYYNGEERAKGNILERFSAQQFPDLHSELNLSSLELGDSALYFCASSGWGSDTYNEQFFGPGTRLTVL.

The rearrangement links TRBV5-1 to TRBJ1-1, with TRBD1 matching 7 bases. After removal of 2 bases from V and 4 bases from J, the junction contained 2 bases not matched to a gene. The CDR3 runs to 13 residues. The germline gives CDR1 SGHRS, CDR2 YFSETQ. As DNA, the CDR3 is TGCGCCAGCAGCTTTACAGGGGTCACTGAAGCTTTCTTT. Its protein is CASSFTGVTEAFF.

This clone came up a few times. The chain joins TRBV5-1 to TRBJ2-2, with D possibly TRBD1 on 5 matching bases. The CDR3 is 15 residues long. Deletions cut 0 bases from V and 2 bases from J, with 8 bases between. In germline, CDR1 is SGHRS, CDR2 YFSETQ. DNA for the CDR3: TGCGCCAGCAGCTTGGGCAGGGTAAACACCGGGGAGCTGTTTTTT. Amino acid sequence: CASSLGRVNTGELFF.

The genes are TRBV14 and TRBJ2-7, with 7 bases fitting TRBD2. Germline CDR1 is SGHDN and CDR2 is FVKESK. There are 15 residues in the CDR3. After removal of 4 bases from V and 4 bases from J, the junction contained 10 bases not matched to a gene. CDR3 nucleotides: TGTGCCAGCAGCCCATCCGGGACTACCCCTTACGAGCAGTACTTC. Translating gives CASSPSGTTPYEQYF.

This chain uses TRBV7-9 with TRBJ2-7; TRBD1 aligns across 8 bases. The CDR3 extends over 14 amino acids. V lost 3 bases to trimming and J lost 4 bases; unmatched junction nucleotides: 5. Germline CDR1 SEHNR, CDR2 FQNEAQ (reference sequence). Here the CDR3 DNA reads TGTGCCAGCAGCTTTACAGGGGGTGAATACGAGCAGTACTTC. Translation gives CASSFTGGEYEQYF.

This sequence joins TRBV19 and TRBJ2-1; D gene uncertain. CDR1 LNHDA and CDR2 SQIVND come from the germline V gene (reference sequence). The CDR3 length is 13 residues. Trimming removed 3 bases at V and 4 bases at J, with 7 bases between. In nucleotides, the CDR3 is TGTGCCAGTAGTATCGGGTTATACAATGAGCAGTTCTTC. Protein sequence: CASSIGLYNEQFF.

This chain joins TRBV7-9 and TRBJ1-4; tentatively, D is TRBD1 (6 bases). Germline CDR1 and CDR2: SEHNR and FQNEAQ (reference sequence). Between the trimmed V and J ends, which lost 5 bases and 6 bases, there was a span of 16 bases. The CDR3 is 15 residues long. This CDR3 reads CASSITGSRDEKLFF. In nucleotides, the CDR3 is TGTGCCAGCAGCATCACAGGGAGCCGGGATGAAAAACTGTTTTTT.

This clone has more than one count but fewer than ten. The rearrangement joins TRBV11-2 to TRBJ1-1, with D unclear. Germline lookup yields CDR1 SGHAT and CDR2 FQNNGV. This CDR3 is built from 13 residues. V lost 5 bases to trimming and J lost 0 bases, with 7 bases between them. CDR3 bases: TGTGCCAGCAGCATCGACATGAACACTGAAGCTTTCTTT. Protein sequence: CASSIDMNTEAFF.

A few counts support this clone. The chain employs TRBV20-1 and TRBJ1-2; the D gene is possibly TRBD1 (6 bases). This CDR3 comprises 11 residues. The germline CDR1 and CDR2 sequences are DFQATT and SNEGSKA (reference sequence). With 6 bases removed from V and 8 bases from J, the gap between germline ends came to 13 bases. CDR3 coding DNA: TGCAGTGCCACACCACAGGGAGGCTACACCTTC. This gives the protein CSATPQGGYTF.

The V and J genes are TRBV4-1 and TRBJ2-5, with 9 bases that match TRBD1. TRBJ2-7 explains the end of the DNA better; the J call may be wrong. CDR1 is MGHRA, CDR2 YSYEKL, per germline. The CDR3 is 16 residues long. This CDR3 reads CASSQDPGQGSYEQYF. CDR3 coding DNA: TGCGCCAGCAGCCAAGATCCGGGACAGGGCTCCTACGAGCAGTACTTC.

The V gene is TRBV7-2, the J gene TRBJ2-5; no reliable D call. The DNA end is a closer match to TRBJ2-7, so the J assignment may be wrong. Germline loops: CDR1 SGHTA, CDR2 FQGNSA. The CDR3 has 14 amino acids. This CDR3 is CASSFSTLVYEQYF. The CDR3 DNA sequence: TGTGCCAGCAGCTTTAGTACGTTAGTCTACGAGCAGTACTTC.

CDR3 DNA sequence: TGTGCCAGCTCACCTGTGCGATCTAATGAAAAACTGTTTTTT. Encoded protein: CASSPVRSNEKLFF. This chain joins TRBV18 and TRBJ1-4; D is undetermined. This CDR3 is built from 14 residues. The germline CDR1 and CDR2 sequences are KGHSH and LQKENI. V was shortened by 3 bases and J by 3 bases, with 8 bases between the two germline ends. The entire variable domain, with the rest obtained from reference TRBV18 and TRBJ1-4, is as follows: NAGVMQNPRHLVRRRGQEARLRCSPMKGHSHVYWYRQLPEEGLKFMVYLQKENIIDESGMPKERFSAEFPKEGPSILRIQQVVRGDSAAYFCASSPVRSNEKLFFGSGTQLSVL.

This chain connects TRBV15 to TRBJ2-3; a weak D match, TRBD2 (5 bases). The CDR3 runs 17 residues. Per germline, CDR1 LNHNV and CDR2 YYDKDF (reference sequence). V shed 0 bases and J shed 2 bases, with 15 bases lying between them. CDR3: CATSRDLSDFSTDTQYF. CDR3 sequence (DNA): TGTGCCACCAGCAGAGACTTATCGGACTTCTCCACAGATACGCAGTATTTT.

The rearrangement uses TRBV18 and TRBJ1-1, with D perhaps TRBD1 (5 bases). Trimming took off 1 base at V and 1 base at J, with 10 bases between the two ends. Germline V gene data show CDR1 as KGHSH and CDR2 as LQKENI. This CDR3 has 15 residues. The CDR3, as DNA: TGTGCCAGCTCACCACGCTCGGGGGAGAACACTGAAGCTTTCTTT. This encodes CASSPRSGENTEAFF. Based on the CDR3 plus reference TRBV18 and TRBJ1-1, the full variable domain is NAGVMQNPRHLVRRRGQEARLRCSPMKGHSHVYWYRQLPEEGLKFMVYLQKENIIDESGMPKERFSAEFPKEGPSILRIQQVVRGDSAAYFCASSPRSGENTEAFFGQGTRLTVV.

V is TRBV29-1 and J is TRBJ1-2, with 12 bases identical to TRBD1. The CDR3 loop spans 15 amino acids. Germline lookup yields CDR1 SQVTM and CDR2 ANQGSEA. V shed 7 bases, J shed 4 bases, and the junction held 10 bases outside the gene matches. The CDR3 loop is CSAKGQGASGYGYTF. CDR3 DNA: TGCAGCGCCAAGGGACAGGGGGCGTCGGGCTATGGCTACACCTTC.

The chain recombines TRBV19 with TRBJ1-1; a possible D gene is TRBD1 (6 bases). Between the trimmed V and J ends, which lost 9 bases and 1 base, there was a span of 15 bases. The CDR3 contains 14 residues. The germline V gene has CDR1 LNHDA and CDR2 SQIVND (reference sequence). CDR3 DNA sequence: TGTGCCAGCTCAAGGGACACAAGGAACACTGAAGCTTTCTTT. It is translated as CASSRDTRNTEAFF.

The chain uses TRBV28 and TRBJ1-1; 11 nucleotides align to TRBD1. V lost 5 bases, J lost 4 bases, and 6 bases stayed unmatched. The CDR3 has 15 residues. The germline V gene has CDR1 MDHEN and CDR2 SYDVKM. CDR3 sequence (DNA): TGTGCCAGCAGTCCCAGAGGACAGGGGGCCACTGAAGCTTTCTTT. Amino acid sequence: CASSPRGQGATEAFF.

This clone was counted only a few times. The rearrangement uses TRBV7-9 and TRBJ1-1; D unresolved. Trimming removed 1 base from V and 1 base from J, with 4 bases in between. Germline lookup yields CDR1 SEHNR and CDR2 FQNEAQ (reference sequence). There are 13 residues in the CDR3. The CDR3 sequence: CASSLVGNTEAFF. CDR3 DNA sequence: TGTGCCAGCAGCTTAGTCGGGAACACTGAAGCTTTCTTT. Using reference TRBV7-9 and TRBJ1-1 for the parts outside the CDR3, the full variable domain is DTGVSQNPRHKITKRGQNVTFRCDPISEHNRLYWYRQTLGQGPEFLTYFQNEAQLEKSRLLSDRFSAERPKGSFSTLEIQRTEQGDSAMYLCASSLVGNTEAFFGQGTRLTVV.

This chain connects TRBV27 to TRBJ2-7; TRBD1 aligns across 10 bases. The CDR3 runs to 15 residues. Germline CDR1 MNHEY, CDR2 SMNVEV (reference sequence). After removal of 3 bases from V and 0 bases from J, the junction contained 2 bases not matched to a gene. The CDR3 sequence: CASSFGQGGSYEQYF. The CDR3 bases are TGTGCCAGCAGTTTCGGACAGGGGGGCTCCTACGAGCAGTACTTC.

CDR3 sequence: CASSFRRVGELFF. CDR3 sequence (DNA): TGTGCCAGCAGCTTTCGTAGAGTAGGGGAGCTGTTTTTT. The rearrangement joins TRBV5-6 to TRBJ2-2, with D uncertain. This CDR3 has 13 amino acids. Germline V gene sequence: CDR1 SGHDT, CDR2 YYEEEE. V gave up 2 bases and J gave up 8 bases, with 10 bases separating them. Variable domain in full (rest from reference TRBV5-6 and TRBJ2-2): DAGVTQSPTHLIKTRGQQVTLRCSPKSGHDTVSWYQQALGQGPQFIFQYYEEEERQRGNFPDRFSGHQFPNYSSELNVNALLLGDSALYLCASSFRRVGELFFGEGSRLTVL.

The chain joins TRBV6-6 to TRBJ2-3; TRBD1 matches at 9 bases. Germline loops: CDR1 MNHNY, CDR2 SVGAGI (reference sequence). The V segment lost 2 bases and the J segment 6 bases; nucleotides outside the gene matches: 9. This CDR3 region has 16 residues. The DNA for the CDR3 is TGTGCCAGCAGTTACGGGGACAGGGTGACTCTGGATACGCAGTATTTT. Translated: CASSYGDRVTLDTQYF.

This clone was detected only a few times. The chain employs TRBV5-1 and TRBJ2-2; D call uncertain. Deletions cut 5 bases from V and 6 bases from J, with 23 bases between. Germline loops: CDR1 SGHRS, CDR2 YFSETQ. The CDR3 length is 17 residues. The CDR3 DNA is TGCGCCAGCAGGCGGATGTCCATACGGCTCTCGTCCGGGGAGCTGTTTTTT. Translated, it gives CASRRMSIRLSSGELFF.